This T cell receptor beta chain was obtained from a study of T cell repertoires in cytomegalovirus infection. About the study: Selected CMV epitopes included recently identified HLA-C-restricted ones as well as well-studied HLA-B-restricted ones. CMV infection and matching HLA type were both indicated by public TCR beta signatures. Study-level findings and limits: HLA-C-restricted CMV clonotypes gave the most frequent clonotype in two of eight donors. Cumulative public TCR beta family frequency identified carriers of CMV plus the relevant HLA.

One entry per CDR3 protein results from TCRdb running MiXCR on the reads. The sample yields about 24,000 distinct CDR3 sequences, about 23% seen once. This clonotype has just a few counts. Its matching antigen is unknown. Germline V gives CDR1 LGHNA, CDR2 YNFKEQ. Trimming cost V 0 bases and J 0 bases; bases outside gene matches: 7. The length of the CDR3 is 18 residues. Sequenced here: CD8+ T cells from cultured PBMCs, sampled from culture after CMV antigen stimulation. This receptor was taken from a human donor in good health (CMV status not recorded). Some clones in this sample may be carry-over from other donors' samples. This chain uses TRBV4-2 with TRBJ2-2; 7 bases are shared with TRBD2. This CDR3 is CASSQDRTRRTNTGELFF. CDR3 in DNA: TGTGCCAGCAGCCAAGATCGGACTAGGCGGACGAACACCGGGGAGCTGTTTTTT.